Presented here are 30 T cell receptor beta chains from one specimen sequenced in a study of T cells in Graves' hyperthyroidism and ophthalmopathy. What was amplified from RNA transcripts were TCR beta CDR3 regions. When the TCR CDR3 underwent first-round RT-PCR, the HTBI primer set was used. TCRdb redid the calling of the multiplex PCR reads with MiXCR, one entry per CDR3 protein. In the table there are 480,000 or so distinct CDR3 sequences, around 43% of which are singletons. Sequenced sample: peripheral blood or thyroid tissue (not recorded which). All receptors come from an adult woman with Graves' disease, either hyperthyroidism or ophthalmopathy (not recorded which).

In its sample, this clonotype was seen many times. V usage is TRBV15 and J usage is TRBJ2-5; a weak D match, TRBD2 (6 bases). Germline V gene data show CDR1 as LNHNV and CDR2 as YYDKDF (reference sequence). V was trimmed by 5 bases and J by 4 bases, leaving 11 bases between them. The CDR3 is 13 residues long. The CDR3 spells CATSGGIRETQYF. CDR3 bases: TGTGCCACCAGCGGAGGGATCCGAGAGACCCAGTACTTC.

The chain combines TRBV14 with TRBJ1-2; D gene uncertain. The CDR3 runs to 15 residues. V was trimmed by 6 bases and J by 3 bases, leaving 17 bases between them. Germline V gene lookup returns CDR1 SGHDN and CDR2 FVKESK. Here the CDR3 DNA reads TGTGCCAGCAGTCTAAGGGCAGAGGGTGACTATGGCTACACCTTC. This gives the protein CASSLRAEGDYGYTF. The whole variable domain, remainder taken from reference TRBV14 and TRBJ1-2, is EAGVTQFPSHSVIEKGQTVTLRCDPISGHDNLYWYRRVMGKEIKFLLHFVKESKQDESGMPNNRFLAERTGGTYSTLKVQPAELEDSGVYFCASSLRAEGDYGYTFGSGTRLTVV.

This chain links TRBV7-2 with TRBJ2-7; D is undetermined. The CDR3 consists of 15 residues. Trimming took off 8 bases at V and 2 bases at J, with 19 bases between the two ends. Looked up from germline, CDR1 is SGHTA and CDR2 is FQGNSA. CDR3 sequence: CASRPDVLPTYEQYF. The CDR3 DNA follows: TGTGCCAGCCGCCCGGACGTCCTCCCTACCTACGAGCAGTACTTC. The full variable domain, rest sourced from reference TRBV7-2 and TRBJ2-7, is GAGVSQSPSNKVTEKGKDVELRCDPISGHTALYWYRQSLGQGLEFLIYFQGNSAPDKSGLPSDRFSAERTGGSVSTLTIQRTQQEDSAVYLCASRPDVLPTYEQYFGPGTRLTVT.

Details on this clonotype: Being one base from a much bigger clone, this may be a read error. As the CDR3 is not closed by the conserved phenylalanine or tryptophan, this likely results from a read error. This CDR3 reads CASSSPLGTRHEQYL. CDR3 bases: TGTGCCAGCAGTTCCCCGCTCGGGACTAGACACGAGCAGTACCTC. The rearrangement links TRBV6-5 to TRBJ2-7; TRBD2 agrees at 8 bases. With 4 bases clipped from V and 5 bases from J, the junction kept 10 bases outside the gene matches. The CDR3 runs to 15 residues. Germline V gene data show CDR1 as MNHEY and CDR2 as SVGAGI.

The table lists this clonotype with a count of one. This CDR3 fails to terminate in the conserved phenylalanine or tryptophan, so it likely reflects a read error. CDR3 bases: TGCAGTGCTAGAGATCGACAGGGGAATCAGCCCCAGCATGGT. Protein product: CSARDRQGNQPQHG. The chain recombines TRBV20-1 with TRBJ1-5; 8 bases are a match to TRBD1. From germline, CDR1 is DFQATT and CDR2 SNEGSKA (reference sequence). CDR3 length: 14 residues. The V segment lost 0 bases and the J segment 4 bases; nucleotides outside the gene matches: 2.

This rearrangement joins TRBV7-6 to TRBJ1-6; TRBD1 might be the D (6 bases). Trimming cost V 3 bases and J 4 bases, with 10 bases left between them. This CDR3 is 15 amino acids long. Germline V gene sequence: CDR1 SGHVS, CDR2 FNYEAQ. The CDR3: CASSLGAVYNSPLHF. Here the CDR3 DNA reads TGTGCCAGCAGCTTGGGGGCAGTGTATAATTCACCCCTCCACTTT.

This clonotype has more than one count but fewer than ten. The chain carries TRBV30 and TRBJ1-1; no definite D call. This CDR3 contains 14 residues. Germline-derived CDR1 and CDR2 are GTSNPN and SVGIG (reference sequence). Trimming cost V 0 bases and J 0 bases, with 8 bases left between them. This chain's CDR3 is CAWSVGGLNTEAFF. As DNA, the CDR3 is TGTGCCTGGAGTGTAGGTGGGCTGAACACTGAAGCTTTCTTT.

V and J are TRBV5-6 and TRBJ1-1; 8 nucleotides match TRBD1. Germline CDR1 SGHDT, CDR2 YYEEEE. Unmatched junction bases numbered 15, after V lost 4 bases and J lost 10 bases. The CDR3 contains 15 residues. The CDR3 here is CASSGLGQGSSTAFF. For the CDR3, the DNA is TGTGCCAGCAGCGGCCTCGGACAGGGCAGCTCGACAGCTTTCTTT.

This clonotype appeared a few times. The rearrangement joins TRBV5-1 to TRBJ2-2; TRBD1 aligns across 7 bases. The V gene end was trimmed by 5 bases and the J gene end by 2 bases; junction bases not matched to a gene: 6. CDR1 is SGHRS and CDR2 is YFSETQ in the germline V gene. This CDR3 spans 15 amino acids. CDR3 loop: CASSGRDSNTGELFF. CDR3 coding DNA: TGCGCCAGCAGTGGTCGGGACAGTAACACCGGGGAGCTGTTTTTT.

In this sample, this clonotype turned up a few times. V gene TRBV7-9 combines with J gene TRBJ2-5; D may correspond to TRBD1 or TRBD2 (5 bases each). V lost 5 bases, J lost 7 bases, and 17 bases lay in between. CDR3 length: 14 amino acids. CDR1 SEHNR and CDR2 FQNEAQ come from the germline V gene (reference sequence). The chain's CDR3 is CASSATGAGATQYF. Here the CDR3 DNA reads TGTGCCAGCAGCGCGACTGGGGCCGGGGCGACCCAGTACTTC.

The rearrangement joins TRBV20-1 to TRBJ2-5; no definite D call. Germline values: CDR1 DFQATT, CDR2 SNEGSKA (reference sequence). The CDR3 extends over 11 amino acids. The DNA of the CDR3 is TGCAGCGTTGCGGACGAAGAGACCCAGTACTTC. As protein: CSVADEETQYF.

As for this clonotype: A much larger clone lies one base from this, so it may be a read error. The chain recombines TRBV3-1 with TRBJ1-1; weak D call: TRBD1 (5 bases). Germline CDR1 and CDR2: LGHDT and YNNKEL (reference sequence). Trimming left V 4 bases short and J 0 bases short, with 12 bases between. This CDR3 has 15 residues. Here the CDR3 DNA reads TGTGCCAGCAGCCTCGAGGGGCTGATGAACACTGAAGCTTTCTTT. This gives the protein CASSLEGLMNTEAFF.

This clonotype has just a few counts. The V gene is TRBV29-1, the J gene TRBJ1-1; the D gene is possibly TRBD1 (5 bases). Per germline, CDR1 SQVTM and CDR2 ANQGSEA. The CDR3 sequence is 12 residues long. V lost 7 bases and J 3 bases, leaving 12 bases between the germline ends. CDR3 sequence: CSAPLTDTEAFF. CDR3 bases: TGCAGCGCCCCATTGACAGACACTGAAGCTTTCTTT.

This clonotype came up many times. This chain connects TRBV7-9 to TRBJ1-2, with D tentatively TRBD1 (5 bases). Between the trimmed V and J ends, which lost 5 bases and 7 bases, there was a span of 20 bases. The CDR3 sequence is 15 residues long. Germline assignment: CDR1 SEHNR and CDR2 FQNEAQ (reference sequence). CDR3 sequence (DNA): TGTGCCAGCAGCCCCATGGAGCTCCGGGGCGGTGGCTACACCTTC. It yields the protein CASSPMELRGGGYTF.

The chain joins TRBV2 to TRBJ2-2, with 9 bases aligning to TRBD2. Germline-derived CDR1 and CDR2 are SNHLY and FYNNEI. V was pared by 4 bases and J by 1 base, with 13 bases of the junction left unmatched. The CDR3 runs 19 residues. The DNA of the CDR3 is TGTGCCAGCAGTGTACCGAAAGCTGCTAGCGGGATGAACACCGGGGAGCTGTTTTTT. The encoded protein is CASSVPKAASGMNTGELFF.

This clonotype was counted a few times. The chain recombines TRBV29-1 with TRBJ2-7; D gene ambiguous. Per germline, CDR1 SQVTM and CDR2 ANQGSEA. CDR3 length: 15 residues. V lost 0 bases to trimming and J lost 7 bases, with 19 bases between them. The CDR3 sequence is CSVEDRETSAWEQYF. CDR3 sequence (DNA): TGCAGCGTTGAAGATCGAGAGACCTCCGCGTGGGAGCAGTACTTC.

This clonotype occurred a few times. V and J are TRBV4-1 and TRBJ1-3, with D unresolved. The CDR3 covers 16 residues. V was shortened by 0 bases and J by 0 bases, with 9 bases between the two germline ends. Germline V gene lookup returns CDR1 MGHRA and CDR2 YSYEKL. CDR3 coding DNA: TGCGCCAGCAGCCAAGATCTAGGTTTCTCTGGAAACACCATATATTTT. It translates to CASSQDLGFSGNTIYF.

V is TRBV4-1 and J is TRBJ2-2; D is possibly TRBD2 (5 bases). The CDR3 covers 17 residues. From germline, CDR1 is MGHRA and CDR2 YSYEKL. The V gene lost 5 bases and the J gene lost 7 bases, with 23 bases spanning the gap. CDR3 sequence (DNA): TGCGCCAGCAGCTTGATCGGCCAGCGGTACGGGAACGGGGAGCTGTTTTTT. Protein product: CASSLIGQRYGNGELFF.

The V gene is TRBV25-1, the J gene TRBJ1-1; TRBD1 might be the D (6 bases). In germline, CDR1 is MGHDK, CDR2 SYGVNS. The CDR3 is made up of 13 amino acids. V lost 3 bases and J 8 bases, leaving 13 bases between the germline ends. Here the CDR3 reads CASSEITGLEAFF. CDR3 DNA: TGTGCCAGCAGTGAGATCACAGGGCTAGAAGCTTTCTTT.

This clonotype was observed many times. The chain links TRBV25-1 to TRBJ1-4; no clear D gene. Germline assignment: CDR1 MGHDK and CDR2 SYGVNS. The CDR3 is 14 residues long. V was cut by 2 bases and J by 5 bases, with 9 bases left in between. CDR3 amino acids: CASSETVRNEKLFF. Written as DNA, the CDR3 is TGTGCCAGCAGTGAAACAGTACGAAATGAAAAACTGTTTTTT.

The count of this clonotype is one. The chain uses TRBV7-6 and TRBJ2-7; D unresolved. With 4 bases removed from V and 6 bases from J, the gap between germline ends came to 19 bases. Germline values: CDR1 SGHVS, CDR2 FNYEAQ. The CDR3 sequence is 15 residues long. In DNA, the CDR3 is TGTGCCAGCAGCTACGAACCGAAGTCTCCTGGCGAGCAGTACTTC. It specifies CASSYEPKSPGEQYF. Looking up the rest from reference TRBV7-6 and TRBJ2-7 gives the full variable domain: GAGVSQSPRYKVTKRGQDVALRCDPISGHVSLYWYRQALGQGPEFLTYFNYEAQQDKSGLPNDRFSAERPEGSISTLTIQRTEQRDSAMYRCASSYEPKSPGEQYFGPGTRLTVT.

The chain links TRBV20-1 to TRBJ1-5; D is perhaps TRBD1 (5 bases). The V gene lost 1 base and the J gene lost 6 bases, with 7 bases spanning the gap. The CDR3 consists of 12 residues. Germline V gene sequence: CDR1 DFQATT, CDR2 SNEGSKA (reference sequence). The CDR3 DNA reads TGCAGTGCTAGAGTACAGGTTCAGCCCCAGCATTTT. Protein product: CSARVQVQPQHF.

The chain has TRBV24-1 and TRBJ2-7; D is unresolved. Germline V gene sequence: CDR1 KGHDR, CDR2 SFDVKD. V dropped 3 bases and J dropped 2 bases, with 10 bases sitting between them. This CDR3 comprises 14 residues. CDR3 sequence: CATSDVNDAYEQYF. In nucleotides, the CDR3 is TGTGCCACCAGTGATGTAAACGACGCCTACGAGCAGTACTTC.

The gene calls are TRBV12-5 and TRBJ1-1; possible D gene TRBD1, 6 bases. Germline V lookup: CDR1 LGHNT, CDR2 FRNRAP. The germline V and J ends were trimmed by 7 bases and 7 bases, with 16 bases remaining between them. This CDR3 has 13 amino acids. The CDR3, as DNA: TGTGCTAGTGTCGGAGGACAGAATTATGAAGCTTTCTTT. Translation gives CASVGGQNYEAFF.

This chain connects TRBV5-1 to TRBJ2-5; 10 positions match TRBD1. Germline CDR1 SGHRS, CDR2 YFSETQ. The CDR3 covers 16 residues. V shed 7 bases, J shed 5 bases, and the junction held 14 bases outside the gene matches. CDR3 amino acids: CASGYGLDRGRETQYF. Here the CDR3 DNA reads TGCGCCAGCGGTTATGGCCTCGACAGGGGGCGTGAGACCCAGTACTTC.

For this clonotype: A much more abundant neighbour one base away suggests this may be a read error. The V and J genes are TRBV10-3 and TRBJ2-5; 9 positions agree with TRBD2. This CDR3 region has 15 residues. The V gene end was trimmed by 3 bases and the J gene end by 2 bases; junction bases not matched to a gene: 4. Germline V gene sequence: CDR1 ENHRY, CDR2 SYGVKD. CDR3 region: CAISELAGEQETQYF. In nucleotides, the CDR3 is TGTGCCATCAGTGAACTAGCGGGTGAACAAGAGACCCAGTACTTC.

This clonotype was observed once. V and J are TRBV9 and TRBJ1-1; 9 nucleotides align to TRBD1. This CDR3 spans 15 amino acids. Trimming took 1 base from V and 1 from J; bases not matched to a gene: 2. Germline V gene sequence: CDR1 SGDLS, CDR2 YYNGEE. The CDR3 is CASSVLDRGNTEAFF. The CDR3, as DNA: TGTGCCAGCAGCGTATTGGACAGGGGGAACACTGAAGCTTTCTTT.

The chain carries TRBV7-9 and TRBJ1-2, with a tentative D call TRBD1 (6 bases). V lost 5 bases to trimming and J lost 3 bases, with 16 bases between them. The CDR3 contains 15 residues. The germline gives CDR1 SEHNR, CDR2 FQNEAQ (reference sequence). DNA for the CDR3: TGTGCCAGCAGCCAAGAAGCAGGACAGCACTATGGCTACACCTTC. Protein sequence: CASSQEAGQHYGYTF.

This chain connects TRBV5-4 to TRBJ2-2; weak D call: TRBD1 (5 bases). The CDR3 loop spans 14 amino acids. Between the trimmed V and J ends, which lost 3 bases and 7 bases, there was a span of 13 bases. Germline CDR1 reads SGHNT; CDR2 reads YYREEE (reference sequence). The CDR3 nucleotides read TGTGCCAGCAGCTCAGGGAAAGTAGGCGGGGAGCTGTTTTTT. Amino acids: CASSSGKVGGELFF. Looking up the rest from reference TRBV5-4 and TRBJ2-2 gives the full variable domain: ETGVTQSPTHLIKTRGQQVTLRCSSQSGHNTVSWYQQALGQGPQFIFQYYREEENGRGNFPPRFSGLQFPNYSSELNVNALELDDSALYLCASSSGKVGGELFFGEGSRLTVL.

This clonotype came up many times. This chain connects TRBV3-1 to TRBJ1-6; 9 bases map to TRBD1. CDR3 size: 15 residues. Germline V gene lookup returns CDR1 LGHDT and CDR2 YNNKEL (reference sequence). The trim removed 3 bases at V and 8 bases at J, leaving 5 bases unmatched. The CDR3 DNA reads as TGTGCCAGCAGCCAGGGGACAGGGTCGGATTCACCCCTCCACTTT. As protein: CASSQGTGSDSPLHF.